A single sample is the source of the 31 T cell receptor beta chains below, sequenced in a study of shared clonotypes between healthy human individuals. Terminally differentiated effector memory CD45RA+ cells were excluded from the naive CD8 cells, which were CD45RO-negative and positively selected for CCR7. TCRdb's table, derived via immunoSEQ multiplex PCR, lists solely in-frame clones and lacks some. Counted here are roughly 2 million clones, about 94% occurring once; the ten biggest clones make up around 1.1%. Sequencing was done on a sample of naive CD8+ T cells sorted from blood. These receptors all stem from a young man in good health.

V and J are TRBV6-1 and TRBJ2-7, with 12 bases matching TRBD1. The J segment lost 4 bases and the V segment lost 8 bases, leaving 3 bases of the junction unmatched. The CDR3 runs 13 residues. Per the germline V gene, CDR1 is MNHNS and CDR2 is SASEGT. The DNA of the CDR3 is TGTGCCAGCCGGGGACAGGGGGCTTACGAGCAGTACTTC. Amino acid sequence: CASRGQGAYEQYF.

V gene TRBV7-8 combines with J gene TRBJ2-1, with 15 bases identical to TRBD2. This CDR3 is 17 amino acids long. Germline loops: CDR1 SGHVS, CDR2 FQNEAQ. Germline trimming cut 3 bases from V and 4 bases from J; bases unmatched to any gene: 4. In nucleotides, the CDR3 is TGTGCCAGCAGCTTTGGACTAGCGGGAGGGCTATACAATGAGCAGTTCTTC. The encoded protein is CASSFGLAGGLYNEQFF.

The chain combines TRBV7-9 with TRBJ1-6; possible D gene TRBD1, 6 bases. The CDR3 runs 15 residues. V was clipped by 3 bases and J by 4 bases, with 10 bases between them. The germline CDR1 and CDR2 sequences are SEHNR and FQNEAQ (reference sequence). The CDR3 reads CASSLPGDYNSPLHF. In DNA form, the CDR3 reads TGTGCCAGCAGCTTGCCAGGGGATTATAATTCACCCCTCCACTTT.

This clone appeared once. The V gene is TRBV6-6, the J gene TRBJ2-7; TRBD1 might be the D (6 bases). Trimming left V 6 bases short and J 2 bases short, with 17 bases between. This CDR3 region has 15 residues. Germline V gene lookup returns CDR1 MNHNY and CDR2 SVGAGI (reference sequence). CDR3 sequence (DNA): TGTGCCAGCAGCGACGGGACACCACAAGCCTACGAGCAGTACTTC. It translates to CASSDGTPQAYEQYF.

The chain employs TRBV7-8 and TRBJ2-1, with TRBD2 matching over 13 bases. Losses at the gene ends were 4 bases for V and 0 bases for J; bases not matched to a gene: 9. The CDR3 loop spans 19 amino acids. Germline assignment: CDR1 SGHVS and CDR2 FQNEAQ. CDR3 DNA: TGTGCCAGCAGCTACGGACTAGCGGGAGAAAATCCCTCCTACAATGAGCAGTTCTTC. Encoded protein: CASSYGLAGENPSYNEQFF. Full variable domain (rest looked up from reference TRBV7-8 and TRBJ2-1): GAGVSQSPRYKVAKRGQDVALRCDPISGHVSLFWYQQALGQGPEFLTYFQNEAQLDKSGLPSDRFFAERPEGSVSTLKIQRTQQEDSAVYLCASSYGLAGENPSYNEQFFGPGTRLTVL.

The chain uses TRBV6-5 and TRBJ1-3; no firm D call. Germline V gene sequence: CDR1 MNHEY, CDR2 SVGAGI. The CDR3 runs to 16 residues. Trimming cost V 2 bases and J 0 bases, with 11 bases left between them. The CDR3 DNA sequence: TGTGCCAGCAGTTACCTCAGGCGGGTCTCTGGAAACACCATATATTTT. Translating it yields CASSYLRRVSGNTIYF.

With regard to this clone: Other DNA sequences in this sample translate to the same CDR3. The J gene is TRBJ1-6, the V gene TRBV27; 8 bases fit TRBD1. After removal of 3 bases from V and 7 bases from J, the junction contained 2 bases not matched to a gene. The germline gives CDR1 MNHEY, CDR2 SMNVEV (reference sequence). This CDR3 comprises 14 residues. CDR3 loop: CASSFAGGNSPLHF. CDR3 nucleotide sequence: TGTGCCAGCAGTTTTGCAGGGGGCAATTCACCCCTCCACTTT.

The J gene is TRBJ1-4, the V gene TRBV6-6; D gene ambiguous. Trimming pared 5 bases from V and 3 bases from J, leaving 16 bases between. The CDR3 has 16 residues. The germline CDR1 and CDR2 sequences are MNHNY and SVGAGI (reference sequence). The CDR3 nucleotides read TGTGCCAGCAGTCCGCTCGCGCCGGGCCCTAATGAAAAACTGTTTTTT. The encoded protein is CASSPLAPGPNEKLFF.

The chain uses TRBV5-5 and TRBJ2-7; the D call may be TRBD1 or TRBD2 (5 bases each). Germline CDR1 reads SGHKS; CDR2 reads YYEKEE (reference sequence). This CDR3 region has 14 residues. Between the trimmed V and J ends, which lost 2 bases and 6 bases, there was a span of 15 bases. CDR3 nucleotide sequence: TGTGCCAGCAGCTTATTTGACGAAGGGACCGAGCAGTACTTC. It is translated as CASSLFDEGTEQYF.

The CDR3, as DNA: TGCAGCGTTGAAAAGAGGGACAGGCTTACCTACGAGCAGTACTTC. Translated, it gives CSVEKRDRLTYEQYF. The chain carries TRBV29-1 and TRBJ2-7; 8 nucleotides match TRBD1. Per germline, CDR1 SQVTM and CDR2 ANQGSEA. The CDR3 spans 15 residues. V lost 2 bases to trimming and J lost 2 bases; unmatched junction nucleotides: 8.

The chain has TRBV7-9 and TRBJ2-5; the match to TRBD2 covers 9 bases. Per the germline V gene, CDR1 is SEHNR and CDR2 is FQNEAQ (reference sequence). The CDR3 length is 16 residues. The trim removed 3 bases at V and 5 bases at J, leaving 10 bases unmatched. The CDR3 reads CASSLLGLAGEETQYF. DNA for the CDR3: TGTGCCAGCAGCTTGTTAGGCTTAGCGGGAGAGGAGACCCAGTACTTC.

V gene TRBV6-1 combines with J gene TRBJ2-7; D remains unclear. The CDR3 totals 15 residues. Germline-derived CDR1 and CDR2 are MNHNS and SASEGT. Between the trimmed V and J ends, which lost 1 base and 2 bases, there was a span of 12 bases. The CDR3, as DNA: TGTGCCAGCAGTGAAGTGGACCTAGGGCCCTACGAGCAGTACTTC. This encodes CASSEVDLGPYEQYF.

The chain couples TRBV10-2 to TRBJ2-7; 7 bases are shared with TRBD1. This CDR3 has 16 amino acids. The J segment lost 0 bases and the V segment lost 5 bases, leaving 10 bases of the junction unmatched. CDR1 and CDR2 from the germline V gene are WSHSY and SAAADI. The CDR3 loop reads CASSLARQGLSYEQYF. CDR3 coding DNA: TGCGCCAGCAGTTTGGCACGACAGGGCCTCTCCTACGAGCAGTACTTC.

Details on this clone: It may be a read error: a sequence one base away is much more abundant. The chain has TRBV5-5 and TRBJ1-1; D is ambiguous. The germline V and J ends were trimmed by 2 bases and 3 bases, with 5 bases remaining between them. Per the germline V gene, CDR1 is SGHKS and CDR2 is YYEKEE (reference sequence). The CDR3 length is 12 residues. DNA for the CDR3: TGTGCCAGCAGCTTCGGGGACACTGAAGCTTTCTTT. This encodes CASSFGDTEAFF.

CDR3 bases: TGTGCCAGCAGCTCACCCGCCACAAGTCCCTACGAGCAGTACTTC. It specifies CASSSPATSPYEQYF. The V call is TRBV7-9, the J call TRBJ2-7; unclear D gene. Germline-derived CDR1 and CDR2 are SEHNR and FQNEAQ (reference sequence). The V end was cut by 4 bases, the J end by 2 bases, with 15 bases between. This CDR3 is 15 amino acids long.

The gene calls are TRBV2 and TRBJ2-1; 9 bases align to TRBD2. Germline V CDR1 and CDR2: SNHLY, FYNNEI. CDR3 length: 16 residues. Trimming at V came to 5 bases and at J to 5 bases, leaving 10 bases not matched to a gene. The CDR3 coding sequence is TGTGCCAGCAGTCCTATTGTAGCGGGAGAAAACAATGAGCAGTTCTTC. Translation gives CASSPIVAGENNEQFF.

The chain uses TRBV6-5 and TRBJ2-5, with D hard to call. The CDR3 totals 14 residues. Germline V gene sequence: CDR1 MNHEY, CDR2 SVGAGI. V shed 4 bases and J shed 1 base, with 10 bases lying between them. The CDR3 here is CASSFVGPQETQYF. CDR3 DNA sequence: TGTGCCAGCAGTTTCGTCGGGCCCCAAGAGACCCAGTACTTC.

The chain is built from TRBV7-9 and TRBJ1-2; 9 bases are a match to TRBD1. The V gene's germline CDR1 is SEHNR and CDR2 FQNEAQ (reference sequence). V gave up 5 bases and J gave up 3 bases; unmatched junction bases: 7. The CDR3 totals 15 residues. CDR3 nucleotides: TGTGCCAGCAGCCCCCGGGACAGGGTCGACTATGGCTACACCTTC. Encoded protein: CASSPRDRVDYGYTF.

The chain employs TRBV25-1 and TRBJ2-1; perhaps D is TRBD1 or TRBD2 (6 bases each). Germline CDR1 MGHDK, CDR2 SYGVNS. The V end was cut by 2 bases, the J end by 7 bases, with 9 bases between. This CDR3 has 13 amino acids. Here the CDR3 reads CASSETGRNEQFF. DNA of the CDR3: TGTGCCAGCAGTGAAACAGGGAGGAATGAGCAGTTCTTC.

CDR3 loop: CASSTIDSSAEQFF. In DNA, the CDR3 is TGTGCCAGCAGCACGATCGATAGCAGTGCTGAGCAGTTCTTC. The chain uses TRBV6-6 and TRBJ2-1; no firm D call. Trimming removed 6 bases from V and 9 bases from J, with 18 bases in between. The CDR3 extends over 14 amino acids. Per germline, CDR1 MNHNY and CDR2 SVGAGI (reference sequence).

The V and J genes are TRBV10-2 and TRBJ2-3; 8 nucleotides align to TRBD2. CDR1 and CDR2 from the germline V gene are WSHSY and SAAADI. The V and J ends lost 8 bases and 8 bases, in that order; junction bases with no gene match: 9. The CDR3 length is 13 residues. This CDR3 reads CASQRESPATQYF. The CDR3, as DNA: TGCGCCAGCCAGCGGGAGTCGCCAGCTACGCAGTATTTT.

The rearrangement links TRBV4-3 to TRBJ2-1, with 9 bases identical to TRBD2. Germline V gene data show CDR1 as LGHNA and CDR2 as YSLEER. The CDR3 runs to 16 residues. The trim removed 2 bases at V and 9 bases at J, leaving 11 bases unmatched. The CDR3 DNA sequence: TGCGCCAGCAGCCAATTTTTAGCGGGAGATGATGGTGAGCAGTTCTTC. Translating gives CASSQFLAGDDGEQFF.

This chain connects TRBV27 to TRBJ1-1; D gene uncertain. Germline-derived CDR1 and CDR2 are MNHEY and SMNVEV (reference sequence). This CDR3 contains 13 residues. The CDR3 nucleotides are TGTGTAAGTAGTTGGCAGACGAACACTGAAGCTTTCTTT. It is translated as CVSSWQTNTEAFF.

The gene calls are TRBV28 and TRBJ1-6; perhaps TRBD1 as D (5 bases). V shed 0 bases and J shed 9 bases, with 12 bases lying between them. The CDR3 extends over 15 amino acids. The V gene's germline CDR1 is MDHEN and CDR2 SYDVKM. The DNA of the CDR3 is TGTGCCAGCAGTTTATGGAGACAGAGCTTTTCACCCCTCCACTTT. As protein: CASSLWRQSFSPLHF.

The CDR3 is CASSQDWEGYNEQFF. Written as DNA, the CDR3 is TGCGCCAGCAGCCAAGATTGGGAGGGATACAATGAGCAGTTCTTC. The rearrangement joins TRBV4-3 to TRBJ2-1, with 7 bases that match TRBD2. This CDR3 has 15 amino acids. CDR1 is LGHNA, CDR2 YSLEER, per germline. The V segment lost 0 bases and the J segment 4 bases; nucleotides outside the gene matches: 3.

The rearrangement links TRBV11-2 to TRBJ2-5, with D possibly being TRBD1 (5 bases). CDR1 is SGHAT and CDR2 is FQNNGV in the germline V gene. V was cut by 1 base and J by 2 bases, with 11 bases left in between. The CDR3 is 15 residues long. In DNA form, the CDR3 reads TGTGCCAGCAGCTTAGTGCAGGGAACGCAAGAGACCCAGTACTTC. Translated: CASSLVQGTQETQYF.

This rearrangement joins TRBV5-1 to TRBJ2-1; D remains unclear. Germline CDR1 is SGHRS and CDR2 is YFSETQ. V was shortened by 0 bases and J by 4 bases, with 11 bases between the two germline ends. This CDR3 has 15 amino acids. CDR3 nucleotide sequence: TGCGCCAGCAGCTTGGATGTCTCAACGTACAATGAGCAGTTCTTC. It yields the protein CASSLDVSTYNEQFF.

The V call is TRBV6-5, the J call TRBJ2-1; D gene unclear. Deletions cut 1 base from V and 5 bases from J, with 6 bases between. This CDR3 is built from 13 residues. Germline assignment: CDR1 MNHEY and CDR2 SVGAGI. CDR3 in amino acids: CASSYLEDNEQFF. In nucleotides, the CDR3 is TGTGCCAGCAGTTACTTAGAGGACAATGAGCAGTTCTTC.

The chain joins TRBV9 to TRBJ2-1, with 12 bases that match TRBD1. This CDR3 is 15 amino acids long. The germline gives CDR1 SGDLS, CDR2 YYNGEE. The V and J ends lost 3 bases and 10 bases, in that order; junction bases with no gene match: 8. Written as DNA, the CDR3 is TGTGCCAGCAGCGAGGGACAGGGGGCATCGTGGGAGCAGTTCTTC. The encoded protein is CASSEGQGASWEQFF.

This clone came up once. The CDR3 DNA is TGTGCCAGCAGTTTAAGGGGCGTGATAGCAGCAGATACGCAGTATTTT. This gives the protein CASSLRGVIAADTQYF. The chain employs TRBV28 and TRBJ2-3, with D perhaps matching TRBD1 (5 bases). V was cut by 2 bases and J by 4 bases, with 16 bases left in between. The CDR3 is 16 amino acids. The germline V gene encodes CDR1 MDHEN and CDR2 SYDVKM. Complete variable domain (other parts from reference TRBV28 and TRBJ2-3): DVKVTQSSRYLVKRTGEKVFLECVQDMDHENMFWYRQDPGLGLRLIYFSYDVKMKEKGDIPEGYSVSREKKERFSLILESASTNQTSMYLCASSLRGVIAADTQYFGPGTRLTVL.

The J gene is TRBJ1-1, the V gene TRBV10-1; 10 positions agree with TRBD1. Germline CDR1 WNHNN, CDR2 SYGVQD (reference sequence). With 5 bases clipped from V and 4 bases from J, the junction kept 22 bases outside the gene matches. This CDR3 region has 20 residues. The CDR3 nucleotides read TGCGCCAGCAGTCCTGGGACAGGGGCTTTTCTTGGGCCCTTGGGCACTGAAGCTTTCTTT. Translated, it gives CASSPGTGAFLGPLGTEAFF.